This is a list of T cell receptor beta chains from one sample in a study of OX40 agonist ivuxolimab in advanced cancers. Profiling relied on immunoSEQ multiplex PCR, and the TCRdb table lists in-frame clones only, not all of them. The table shows 73,000 or so clones, with roughly 90% occurring only once. The sample in question was CD4+ or CD8+ T cells sorted from blood, obtained in a trial of the OX40 agonist ivuxolimab. The receptors here all came from an adult with an advanced solid tumor such as melanoma, head and neck, liver or kidney cancer. CDR3s include the opening cysteine and the closing phenylalanine or tryptophan. A D gene is named only where the DNA matches it firmly. Expanded clones are given a class, and other clones once, few, many or no size at all.

V gene	D gene	J gene	clone size	CDR3 protein	CDR3 DNA
TRBV5-1	TRBD1	TRBJ2-7	NA	CASSPGTVASYEQYF	TGCGCCAGCAGCCCGGGGACAGTCGCCTCCTACGAGCAGTACTTC
TRBV5-4	NA	TRBJ1-1	NA	CASSLRGLPTEAFF	TGTGCCAGCAGCTTGAGGGGCCTGCCCACTGAAGCTTTCTTT
TRBV19	NA	TRBJ2-3	NA	CASSTGGKDTQYF	TGTGCCAGTAGTACAGGGGGGAAAGATACGCAGTATTTT
TRBV18	TRBD1	TRBJ1-1	NA	CASSQRDSRNTEAFF	TGTGCCAGCTCACAACGGGACAGTCGGAACACTGAAGCTTTCTTT
TRBV9	NA	TRBJ2-5	NA	CASSPNGVRETQYF	TGTGCCAGCAGCCCCAATGGGGTGAGGGAGACCCAGTACTTC
TRBV19	NA	TRBJ2-1	NA	CASSISHRALYNEQFF	TGTGCCAGTAGTATTAGTCACAGGGCGCTCTACAATGAGCAGTTCTTC
TRBV7-9	TRBD2	TRBJ2-7	NA	CASTLSLAGGNEQYF	TGTGCCAGCACCCTCTCACTAGCGGGAGGCAACGAGCAGTACTTC
TRBV5-6	NA	TRBJ1-1	NA	CASSLTMDGAEAFF	TGTGCCAGCAGCTTAACGATGGATGGCGCTGAAGCTTTCTTT
TRBV7-9	NA	TRBJ1-2	NA	CASSETLYGYTF	TGTGCCAGCAGCGAAACTCTCTATGGCTACACCTTC
TRBV5-6	NA	TRBJ2-3	once	CASSFGGDTQYF	TGTGCCAGCAGCTTTGGAGGGGATACGCAGTATTTT
TRBV10-3	NA	TRBJ1-2	NA	CAINGGTSYTF	TGTGCCATCAATGGGGGGACGAGCTACACCTTC
TRBV7-3	TRBD2	TRBJ2-1	NA	CASSPGLAGVEEQFF	TGTGCCAGCAGCCCCGGACTAGCGGGAGTCGAAGAGCAGTTCTTC
TRBV6-5	NA	TRBJ1-2	NA	CASRRADNYGYTF	TGTGCCAGCAGGCGGGCTGATAACTATGGCTACACCTTC
TRBV6-5	TRBD1	TRBJ2-5	NA	CASSSGQGKETQYF	TGTGCCAGCAGTTCCGGACAGGGCAAAGAGACCCAGTACTTC
TRBV4-2	TRBD1	TRBJ1-2	NA	CASSQEAQGANYGYTF	TGTGCCAGCAGCCAAGAGGCTCAGGGGGCCAACTATGGCTACACCTTC